The entry that follows covers one TCR beta chain sequence. This clonotype was counted at least ten times. This clone's antigen is unknown. No clone much larger than this one lies a single base away; base qualities are absent. The data belong to a study of blood T cells in healthy people across ages (dated by TCRdb to the mid-2010s). For the wider study: In model experiments, template switching captured roughly one uniquely barcoded TCR beta cDNA molecule for every two T cells. The study measured age-related changes in TCR beta repertoire diversity using deep sequencing normalized with unique cDNA molecular identifiers. Two additional independent replicas of 1 million unique cDNA reads from the same blood draw were analyzed for two donors (one aged 18 to 29 and one aged 80 or older). To avoid experimental bias, donors of different ages were randomly spread across the sequencing lanes. Four age groups were formed from the donors: young (average approximately 15 years), middle-aged (around 41), aged (around 68) and long-lived (approximately 80).

Results and caveats for the whole study, not just this receptor: Estimates of total diversity based on one million sequenced T cells were considered lower bounds and underestimates. Since profiling was done on bulk unsorted PBMCs, naive and antigen-experienced compartments could not be conclusively compared. Compared with the aged group, more naive CD4+ T cells, fewer expanded clones and increased TCR diversity were shown by the long-lived group, suggesting age selection. The CMV infection status of donors was not known, potentially confounding age-related changes in expanded clonotypes. Observed TCR beta diversity per million T cells fell roughly linearly with age, and a significant reduction was already apparent by age around 44. There was a strong correlation between observed TCR beta diversity and the percentage of naive T cells measured by flow cytometry.

The approximately 39 donors, aged about 6 to 90 years, were systemically healthy Caucasian individuals from Russia. Each donor gave roughly 9 milliliters of peripheral blood, drawn into EDTA-treated Vacutainer tubes. Ficoll-Paque density-gradient centrifugation was used to isolate PBMCs, with at least 7 million per sample. Total RNA was extracted from PBMCs with Trizol reagent, with at least 5.5 micrograms obtained per sample. The percentages of naive CD45RAhigh/CD27high T cells were determined by flow cytometry on a PBMC aliquot from every donor. Library preparation employed 5' RACE. TCRdb names Illumina HiSeq 2500 as the instrument used. A second PCR of about 6 to 11 cycles was performed with a sample-barcoded 5' primer and a J-beta primer mix. A template-switch 5' adaptor carrying 12 random nucleotides introduced a unique molecular identifier onto each TCR beta cDNA molecule. Each sample yielded at least 3 million CDR3-containing paired-end reads. First-strand cDNA synthesis was performed from all RNA using the Mint cDNA synthesis kit, with priming by a TRBC-specific oligonucleotide. After uracil-DNA glycosylase treatment, a first 18-cycle PCR used universal primers M1SS and BC2_uni_R on all cDNA. The source study handled its data this way. Normalization of each sample was performed by random selection of 1 million high-quality reads, each carrying a distinct molecular identifier. Reads sharing molecular identifiers were discarded rather than binned into consensus sequences. MiTCR, with a Q25 quality threshold and the strictest error-elimination algorithm, was used for CDR3 identification, clonotype clustering and error correction. A nonparametric unseen species model with Euler transformation was used to estimate lower-bound total TCR beta diversity. TCRdb itself trimmed the public reads at Q25 with fastp, ran MiXCR and retained productive beta chains. Every distinct CDR3 protein forms one entry, paired with its most common genes and DNA. TCRdb, not the original authors, processed these V and J calls. The sample yields roughly 790,000 distinct CDR3 sequences; 40% to 45% were counted once. Less than 25% of the sample goes to the ten largest clones.

CDR1 is given as LGHDT and CDR2 as YNNKEL, both from the germline V gene (reference sequence). V lost 2 bases and J lost 7 bases; the stretch between them is 9 bases long. The CDR3 spans 13 residues, from the cysteine through the phenylalanine. Only the CDR3 region is kept as DNA, spanning 39 bases read in frame from base 1. Sequencing was performed on blood. The sequence links TRBV3-1 to TRBJ2-1; TRBD2 is possibly the D segment (5 matching bases). This receptor was obtained from a woman aged 60-75 years in good health. The nucleotide sequence is TGTGCCAGCAGCCAATTGTCGGGGAATGAGCAGTTCTTC. It is translated as CASSQLSGNEQFF.